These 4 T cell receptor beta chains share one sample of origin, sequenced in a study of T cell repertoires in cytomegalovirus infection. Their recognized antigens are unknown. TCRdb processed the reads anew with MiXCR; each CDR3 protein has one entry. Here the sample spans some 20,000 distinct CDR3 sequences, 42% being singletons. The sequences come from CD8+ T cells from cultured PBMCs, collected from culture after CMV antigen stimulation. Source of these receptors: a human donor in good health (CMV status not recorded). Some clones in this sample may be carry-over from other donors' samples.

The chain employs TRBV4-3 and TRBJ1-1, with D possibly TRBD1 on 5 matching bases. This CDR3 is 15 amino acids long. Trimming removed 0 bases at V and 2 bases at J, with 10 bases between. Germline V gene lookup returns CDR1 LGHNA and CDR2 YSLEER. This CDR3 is CASSQDTGGNTEAFF. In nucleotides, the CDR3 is TGCGCCAGCAGCCAAGATACCGGGGGAAACACTGAAGCTTTCTTT.

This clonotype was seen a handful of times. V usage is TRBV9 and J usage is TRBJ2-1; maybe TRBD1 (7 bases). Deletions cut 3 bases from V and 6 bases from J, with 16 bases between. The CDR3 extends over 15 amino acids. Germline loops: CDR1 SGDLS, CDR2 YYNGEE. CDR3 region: CASSARGTVGNEQFF. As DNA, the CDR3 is TGTGCCAGCAGCGCCAGGGGGACTGTGGGCAATGAGCAGTTCTTC. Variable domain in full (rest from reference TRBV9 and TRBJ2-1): DSGVTQTPKHLITATGQRVTLRCSPRSGDLSVYWYQQSLDQGLQFLIQYYNGEERAKGNILERFSAQQFPDLHSELNLSSLELGDSALYFCASSARGTVGNEQFFGPGTRLTVL.

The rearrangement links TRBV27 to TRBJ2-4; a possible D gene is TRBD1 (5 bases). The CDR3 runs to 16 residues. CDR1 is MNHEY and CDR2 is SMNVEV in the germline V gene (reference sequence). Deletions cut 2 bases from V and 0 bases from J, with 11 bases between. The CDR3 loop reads CASSLMGQLAKNIQYF. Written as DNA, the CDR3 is TGTGCCAGCAGTTTAATGGGGCAGCTAGCCAAAAACATTCAGTACTTC.

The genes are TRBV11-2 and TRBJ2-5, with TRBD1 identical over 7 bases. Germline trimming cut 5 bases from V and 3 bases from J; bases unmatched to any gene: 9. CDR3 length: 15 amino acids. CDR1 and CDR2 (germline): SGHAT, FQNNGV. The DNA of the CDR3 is TGTGCCAGCAGCCCAGCCGGGACAGATAAAGAGACCCAGTACTTC. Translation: CASSPAGTDKETQYF.